This T cell receptor beta chain came from a study of shared clonotypes between healthy human individuals. The assay was immunoSEQ multiplex PCR, and TCRdb's table has in-frame clones only and misses some. Of fewer than 850,000 clones listed, approximately 75% are singletons. This clone has just a few counts. CDR3 size: 11 residues. Germline CDR1 is KGHSH and CDR2 is LQKENI. Trimming took 8 bases from V and 5 from J, leaving 10 bases between them. The receptor was isolated from a woman between 25 and 40 years old in good health. Sequencing was done on a sample of memory CD4+ T cells sorted from blood. The subset is: CD45RA-negative fraction. V gene TRBV18 combines with J gene TRBJ2-7; the D gene is possibly TRBD1 (5 bases). The CDR3 loop is CASRADNEQYF. The CDR3 DNA follows: TGTGCCAGCCGTGCGGACAACGAGCAGTACTTC.